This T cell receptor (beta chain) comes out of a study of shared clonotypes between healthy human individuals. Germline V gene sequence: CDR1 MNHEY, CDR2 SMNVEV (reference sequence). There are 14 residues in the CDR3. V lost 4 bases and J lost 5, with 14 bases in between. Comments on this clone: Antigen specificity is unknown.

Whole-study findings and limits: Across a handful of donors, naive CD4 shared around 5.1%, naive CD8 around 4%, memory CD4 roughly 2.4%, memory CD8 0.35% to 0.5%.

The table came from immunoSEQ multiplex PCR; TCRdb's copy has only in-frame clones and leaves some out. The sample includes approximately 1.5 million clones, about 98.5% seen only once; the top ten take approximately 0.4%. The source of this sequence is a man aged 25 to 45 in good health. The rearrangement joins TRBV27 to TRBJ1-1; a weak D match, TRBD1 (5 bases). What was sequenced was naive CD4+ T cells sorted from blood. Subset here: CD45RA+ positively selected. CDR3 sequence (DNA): TGTGCCAGCAGTTCCCCGTTTGGGGGAACTGAAGCTTTCTTT. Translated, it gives CASSSPFGGTEAFF.